The entry that follows covers one T cell receptor (beta chain) sequence. Trimming left V 6 bases short and J 0 bases short, with 11 bases between. From germline, CDR1 is DFQATT and CDR2 SNEGSKA (reference sequence). The CDR3 consists of 13 residues. The data are from a study of CD8+CD57+ T cells in acquired aplastic anemia. The template used for profiling TCR beta VDJ and CDR3 was genomic DNA. From the reads, TCRdb called clonotypes with MiXCR, one entry per CDR3 protein. The profile shows roughly 190,000 distinct CDR3 sequences, 40% to 55% of them singletons. Patients sequenced had flow cytometry evidence of CD8+CD57+ cell expansion.

The chain has TRBV20-1 and TRBJ1-1; D is undetermined. The source is a human donor with aplastic anemia. The sequencing input was sorted CD4+, CD8+, or CD8+CD57+ T cells (not recorded which) from PBMCs. Here the CDR3 reads CSASTHVNTEAFF. As DNA, the CDR3 is TGCAGTGCCTCGACCCACGTGAACACTGAAGCTTTCTTT.